These T cell receptor beta chains were read from a single sample in a study of T cells after yellow fever vaccination. TCRdb used MiXCR to reprocess the 5' RACE reads, holding one entry per CDR3 protein. Of 620,000 or so distinct CDR3 sequences in the sample, 9% to 15% were seen once. The specimen comprised PBMCs, sampled on the day of the yellow fever booster vaccination. The receptor source for this set is a man aged 30 to 39 who received the YFV17D yellow fever vaccine. Each CDR3 is given with its conserved first and last residue. The order of the fields is J gene, D gene, V gene, clone size, CDR3 protein, CDR3 DNA. D genes are given only for firm matches. Rows give clone size only sometimes, using once, few, many, or a class for an expanded clone.

>TRBJ2-5|TRBD1|TRBV7-2|NA
CASSLEDRGGLYF
TGTGCCAGCAGCTTAGAGGACAGGGGAGGACTGTACTTC
>TRBJ2-7|TRBD1|TRBV5-4|few
CASSRYGTATWYF
TGTGCCAGCAGCCGCTATGGGACAGCCACATGGTACTTC
>TRBJ2-7|TRBD1|TRBV12-3/TRBV12-4|many
CASSFTGEYEQYF
TGTGCCAGCAGTTTCACAGGGGAATACGAGCAGTACTTC
>TRBJ2-7|NA|TRBV19|NA
CASSRRSGVSAYEQYF
TGTGCCAGTAGTAGAAGGTCAGGGGTAAGCGCCTACGAGCAGTACTTC
>TRBJ2-1|TRBD2|TRBV25-1|few
CASSESPGLAGGIYNEQFF
TGTGCCAGCAGTGAATCCCCCGGACTAGCGGGAGGGATCTACAATGAGCAGTTCTTC
>TRBJ2-7|TRBD1|TRBV6-5|many
CASSSTGTAAYEQYF
TGTGCCAGCAGTTCGACAGGGACAGCAGCCTACGAGCAGTACTTC
>TRBJ1-2|NA|TRBV5-4|NA
CASSLGTQENYGYTF
TGTGCCAGCAGCTTGGGCACGCAGGAAAACTATGGCTACACCTTC
>TRBJ2-1|TRBD2|TRBV11-3|many
CASSSLAGGYNEQFF
TGTGCCAGCAGCTCCCTAGCGGGAGGGTACAATGAGCAGTTCTTC
>TRBJ2-3|NA|TRBV29-1|few
CSGEADTQYF
TGCAGCGGAGAAGCAGATACGCAGTATTTT
>TRBJ2-3|TRBD2|TRBV9|few
CASRRLAQDTQYF
TGTGCCAGCAGACGACTAGCTCAAGATACGCAGTATTTT
>TRBJ1-1|NA|TRBV5-5|NA
CASSAFKGTEAFF
TGTGCCAGCAGCGCTTTCAAAGGGACTGAAGCTTTCTTT
>TRBJ2-7|NA|TRBV15|many
CATSRDHGDEQYF
TGTGCCACCAGCAGAGATCACGGGGACGAGCAGTACTTC
>TRBJ2-7|NA|TRBV7-9|many
CASSHNVGHPEQYF
TGTGCCAGCAGTCATAATGTGGGACACCCCGAGCAGTACTTC
>TRBJ2-5|TRBD2|TRBV4-3|few
CASSQVLAGGVQETQYF
TGCGCCAGCAGCCAAGTACTAGCGGGAGGGGTTCAAGAGACCCAGTACTTC
>TRBJ2-7|NA|TRBV20-1|many
CSARESSDYEQYF
TGCAGTGCTAGAGAGTCTAGCGACTACGAGCAGTACTTC
>TRBJ2-5|TRBD2|TRBV10-3|NA
CAISLTPGTSAQETQYF
TGTGCCATCAGCCTTACTCCCGGGACTAGCGCACAAGAGACCCAGTACTTC
>TRBJ2-7|NA|TRBV7-6|many
CASSFSGYEQYF
TGTGCCAGCAGCTTTAGCGGCTACGAGCAGTACTTC
>TRBJ1-1|NA|TRBV12-3/TRBV12-4|NA
CATLSLGRVAEAFF
TGTGCCACCCTCAGTCTAGGGAGGGTTGCTGAAGCTTTCTTT
>TRBJ2-1|NA|TRBV24-1|few
CATSDPVRTYNEQFF
TGTGCCACCAGTGATCCAGTACGAACCTACAATGAGCAGTTCTTC
>TRBJ2-7|NA|TRBV4-3|NA
CASSQWRGDSYEQYF
TGCGCCAGCAGCCAATGGCGGGGCGACTCCTACGAGCAGTACTTC
>TRBJ2-5|TRBD2|TRBV4-2|NA
CASSQESASGSPGLETQYF
TGTGCCAGCAGCCAAGAGTCGGCTAGCGGGAGTCCCGGTTTGGAGACCCAGTACTTC
>TRBJ2-5|NA|TRBV20-1|NA
CSALSAKETQYF
TGCAGTGCTCTGAGCGCAAAAGAGACCCAGTACTTC
>TRBJ2-3|TRBD2|TRBV7-2|NA
CASSLGLAGLNTQYF
TGTGCCAGCAGCTTAGGGCTAGCGGGACTGAATACGCAGTATTTT
>TRBJ1-1|NA|TRBV7-6|NA
CASSADLNTEAFF
TGTGCCAGCAGTGCAGACCTGAACACTGAAGCTTTCTTT
>TRBJ2-3|NA|TRBV10-3|many
CAISPTGSSTDTQYF
TGTGCCATCAGTCCGACAGGTTCCAGCACAGATACGCAGTATTTT
>TRBJ2-5|NA|TRBV25-1|few
CASSPNAAGTQYF
TGTGCCAGCAGTCCTAACGCCGCCGGGACCCAGTACTTC
>TRBJ2-2|NA|TRBV2|NA
CASSEARLNTGELFF
TGTGCCAGCAGTGAAGCGCGACTAAACACCGGGGAGCTGTTTTTT
>TRBJ2-5|TRBD2|TRBV9|NA
CASSALAGQETQYF
TGTGCCAGCAGCGCTCTAGCGGGGCAAGAGACCCAGTACTTC
>TRBJ1-1|NA|TRBV19|many
CASSMYRRSGVNTEAFF
TGTGCCAGTAGTATGTATCGCAGGAGTGGGGTGAACACTGAAGCTTTCTTT
>TRBJ2-2|NA|TRBV7-8|once
CASSSQGHTGEQFF
TGTGCCAGCAGCTCGCAGGGGCACACCGGGGAGCAGTTTTTT
>TRBJ2-7|NA|TRBV7-2|few
CASSYLAGNYEQYF
TGTGCCAGCAGTTACCTGGCAGGGAACTACGAGCAGTACTTC
>TRBJ2-2|NA|TRBV19|NA
CASSILVTTAPGELFF
TGTGCCAGTAGTATACTAGTAACCACAGCACCCGGGGAGCTGTTTTTT